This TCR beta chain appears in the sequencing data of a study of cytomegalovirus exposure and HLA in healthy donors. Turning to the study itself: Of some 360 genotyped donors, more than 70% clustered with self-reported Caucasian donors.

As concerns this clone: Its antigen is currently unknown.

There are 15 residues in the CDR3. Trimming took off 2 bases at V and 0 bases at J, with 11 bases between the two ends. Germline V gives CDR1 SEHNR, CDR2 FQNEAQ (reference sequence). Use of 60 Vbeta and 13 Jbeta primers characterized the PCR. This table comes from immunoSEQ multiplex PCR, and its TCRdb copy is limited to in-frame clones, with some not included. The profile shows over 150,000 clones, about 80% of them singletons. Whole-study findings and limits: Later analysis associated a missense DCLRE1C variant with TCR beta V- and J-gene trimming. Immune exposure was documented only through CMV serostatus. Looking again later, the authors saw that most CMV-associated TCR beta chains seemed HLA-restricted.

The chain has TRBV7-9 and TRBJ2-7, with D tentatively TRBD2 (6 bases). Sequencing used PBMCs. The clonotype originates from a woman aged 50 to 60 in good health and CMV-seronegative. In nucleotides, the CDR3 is TGTGCCAGCAGCTTATCAGCGGGTAGCTCCTACGAGCAGTACTTC. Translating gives CASSLSAGSSYEQYF.